This entry lists 10 T cell receptor beta chains sequenced from one sample in a study of blood T cell repertoires in COVID-19. The repertoire was sequenced with immunoSEQ multiplex PCR; TCRdb's copy has only in-frame clones and lacks some. In the table there are about 58,000 clones, approximately 90% of which are singletons. Source material: peripheral blood. The source of these receptors is a woman in her sixties or seventies with active COVID-19.

This clone has more than one count but fewer than ten. The rearrangement links TRBV5-1 to TRBJ1-1; D is perhaps TRBD1 (5 bases). Germline lookup yields CDR1 SGHRS and CDR2 YFSETQ. The CDR3 is 17 residues long. Trimming stripped 4 bases from V and 5 bases from J, with 24 bases between. The CDR3 sequence is CASSGGGPRASGTEAFF. CDR3 in DNA: TGCGCCAGCAGCGGGGGGGGACCGAGGGCTTCGGGTACTGAAGCTTTCTTT.

V and J are TRBV30 and TRBJ2-7; tentative D call: TRBD1 (6 bases). The CDR3 is made up of 13 amino acids. Germline V gene lookup returns CDR1 GTSNPN and CDR2 SVGIG (reference sequence). Trimming left V 4 bases short and J 6 bases short, with 16 bases between. The CDR3 loop is CAWNRAQGGEQYF. The CDR3 DNA reads as TGTGCCTGGAATCGCGCACAGGGCGGCGAGCAGTACTTC.

V and J are TRBV2 and TRBJ2-7; no clear D gene. Germline V CDR1 and CDR2: SNHLY, FYNNEI. This CDR3 is 14 amino acids long. V dropped 3 bases and J dropped 0 bases, with 9 bases sitting between them. The CDR3 here is CASSDTRSSYEQYF. CDR3 sequence (DNA): TGTGCCAGCAGTGACACCCGGAGCTCCTACGAGCAGTACTTC.

This chain joins TRBV30 and TRBJ2-6, with D possibly being TRBD1 (5 bases). V gave up 0 bases and J gave up 0 bases, with 12 bases separating them. Germline values: CDR1 GTSNPN, CDR2 SVGIG (reference sequence). There are 17 residues in the CDR3. CDR3 coding DNA: TGTGCCTGGAGTGTACTACAGGTATTCTCTGGGGCCAACGTCCTGACTTTC. Its protein product is CAWSVLQVFSGANVLTF.

This clone has only one observation. The J gene is TRBJ2-3, the V gene TRBV3-1 (or the pseudogene TRBV3-2), with D perhaps matching TRBD2 (5 bases). Trimming took 0 bases from V and 0 from J, leaving 13 bases between them. CDR3 size: 17 residues. The germline V gene has CDR1 LGHDT and CDR2 YNNKEL (reference sequence). The CDR3 region has the DNA TGTGCCAGCAGCCAAGAAGCGGCCCTTGACAGCACAGATACGCAGTATTTT. Amino acids: CASSQEAALDSTDTQYF.

The V call is TRBV28, the J call TRBJ1-2; tentative D call: TRBD1 (6 bases). V was clipped by 2 bases and J by 0 bases, with 16 bases between them. The CDR3 totals 17 residues. Germline CDR1 MDHEN, CDR2 SYDVKM. The chain's CDR3 is CASSLGRGGYSNYGYTF. The CDR3 region has the DNA TGTGCCAGCAGTTTAGGGAGGGGGGGATACTCTAACTATGGCTACACCTTC.

The chain recombines TRBV6-5 with TRBJ2-2, with D possibly matching TRBD2 (7 bases). The V end was cut by 6 bases, the J end by 1 base, with 9 bases between. This CDR3 has 14 residues. The germline V gene encodes CDR1 MNHEY and CDR2 SVGAGI. In DNA, the CDR3 is TGTGCCAGCAGGAGGGGGGGGAACACCGGGGAGCTGTTTTTT. Amino acid sequence: CASRRGGNTGELFF.

The rearrangement uses TRBV5-1 and TRBJ2-7, with TRBD1 as a possible D gene (6 bases). V lost 0 bases and J 3 bases, leaving 13 bases between the germline ends. The germline V gene encodes CDR1 SGHRS and CDR2 YFSETQ. The CDR3 runs to 15 residues. The CDR3 loop reads CASSLVGGSGYEQYF. CDR3 nucleotides: TGCGCCAGCAGCTTGGTTGGGGGCTCAGGCTACGAGCAGTACTTC.

The rearrangement links TRBV9 to TRBJ2-3, with TRBD1 as a possible D gene (7 bases). The germline V gene has CDR1 SGDLS and CDR2 YYNGEE. The CDR3 has 14 residues. V lost 3 bases and J lost 4, with 12 bases in between. The CDR3 spells CASSDRGGADTQYF. CDR3 DNA sequence: TGTGCCAGCAGCGACAGGGGAGGTGCAGATACGCAGTATTTT.

V and J are TRBV24-1 and TRBJ1-2, with a weak D call TRBD1 (6 bases). This CDR3 contains 17 residues. With 2 bases removed from V and 2 bases from J, the gap between germline ends came to 17 bases. Germline loops: CDR1 KGHDR, CDR2 SFDVKD. The CDR3 here is CATSDYPGDGVNYGYTF. The CDR3 DNA sequence: TGTGCCACCAGTGATTACCCAGGGGACGGGGTCAACTATGGCTACACCTTC.